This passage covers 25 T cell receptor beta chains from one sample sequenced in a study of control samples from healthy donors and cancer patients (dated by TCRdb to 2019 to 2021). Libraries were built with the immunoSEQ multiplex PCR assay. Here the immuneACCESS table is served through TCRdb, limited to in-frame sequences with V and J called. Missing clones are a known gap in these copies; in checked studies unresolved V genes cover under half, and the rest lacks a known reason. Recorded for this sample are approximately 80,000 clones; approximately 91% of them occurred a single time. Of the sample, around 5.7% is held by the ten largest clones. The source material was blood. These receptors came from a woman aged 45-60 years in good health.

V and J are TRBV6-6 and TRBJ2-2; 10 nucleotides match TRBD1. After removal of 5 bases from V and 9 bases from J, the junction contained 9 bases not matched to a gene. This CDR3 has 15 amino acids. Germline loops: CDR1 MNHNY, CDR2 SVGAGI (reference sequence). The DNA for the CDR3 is TGTGCCAGCAGTGCTCGGGACAGGGGAGAATGGGAGCTGTTTTTT. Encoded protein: CASSARDRGEWELFF.

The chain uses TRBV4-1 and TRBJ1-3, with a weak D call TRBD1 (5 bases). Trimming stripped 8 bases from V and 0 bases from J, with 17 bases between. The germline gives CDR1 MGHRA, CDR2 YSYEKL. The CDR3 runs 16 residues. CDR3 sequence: CASSFGTPSSGNTIYF. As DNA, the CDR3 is TGCGCCAGCTCCTTTGGGACGCCAAGCTCTGGAAACACCATATATTTT.

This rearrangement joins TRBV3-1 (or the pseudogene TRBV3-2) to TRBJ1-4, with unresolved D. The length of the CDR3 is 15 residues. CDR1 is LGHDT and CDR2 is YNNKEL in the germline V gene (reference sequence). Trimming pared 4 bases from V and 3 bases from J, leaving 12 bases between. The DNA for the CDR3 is TGTGCCAGCAGCCCTGCCGGGGTGGCTAATGAAAAACTGTTTTTT. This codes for CASSPAGVANEKLFF.

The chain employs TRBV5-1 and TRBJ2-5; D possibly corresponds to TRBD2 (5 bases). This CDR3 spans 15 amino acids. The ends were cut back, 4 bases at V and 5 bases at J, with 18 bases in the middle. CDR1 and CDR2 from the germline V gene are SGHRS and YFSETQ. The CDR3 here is CASSRGGGQEETQYF. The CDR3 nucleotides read TGCGCCAGCAGCCGTGGAGGTGGCCAGGAGGAGACCCAGTACTTC.

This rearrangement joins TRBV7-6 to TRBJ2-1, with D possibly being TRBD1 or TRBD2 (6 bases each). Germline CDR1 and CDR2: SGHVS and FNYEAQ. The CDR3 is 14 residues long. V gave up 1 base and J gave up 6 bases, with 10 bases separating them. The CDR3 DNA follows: TGTGCCAGCAGCTTAGGGGGGGCTACCAATGAGCAGTTCTTC. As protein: CASSLGGATNEQFF.

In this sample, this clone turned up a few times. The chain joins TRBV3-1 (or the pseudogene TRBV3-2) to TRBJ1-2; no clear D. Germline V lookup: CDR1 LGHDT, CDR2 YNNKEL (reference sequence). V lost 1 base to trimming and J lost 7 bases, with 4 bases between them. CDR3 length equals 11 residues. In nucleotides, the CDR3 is TGTGCCAGCAGCCAAGGACCTGGCTACACCTTC. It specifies CASSQGPGYTF.

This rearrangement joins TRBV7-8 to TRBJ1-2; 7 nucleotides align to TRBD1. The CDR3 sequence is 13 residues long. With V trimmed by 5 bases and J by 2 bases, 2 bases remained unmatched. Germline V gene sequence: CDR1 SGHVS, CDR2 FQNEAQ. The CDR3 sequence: CASSPDRNYGYTF. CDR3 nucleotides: TGTGCCAGCAGCCCGGACAGGAACTATGGCTACACCTTC.

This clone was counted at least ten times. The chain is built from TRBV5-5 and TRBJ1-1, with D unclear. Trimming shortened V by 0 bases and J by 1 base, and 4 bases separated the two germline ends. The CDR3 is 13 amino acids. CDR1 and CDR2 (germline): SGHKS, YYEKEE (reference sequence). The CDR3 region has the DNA TGTGCCAGCAGCTTGGCCCCGAACACTGAAGCTTTCTTT. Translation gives CASSLAPNTEAFF.

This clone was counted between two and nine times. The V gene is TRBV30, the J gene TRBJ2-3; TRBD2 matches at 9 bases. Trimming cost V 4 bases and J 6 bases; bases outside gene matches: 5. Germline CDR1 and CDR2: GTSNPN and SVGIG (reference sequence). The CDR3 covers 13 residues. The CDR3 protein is CAWNSGGSDTQYF. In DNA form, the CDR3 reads TGTGCCTGGAATAGCGGGGGATCCGATACGCAGTATTTT.

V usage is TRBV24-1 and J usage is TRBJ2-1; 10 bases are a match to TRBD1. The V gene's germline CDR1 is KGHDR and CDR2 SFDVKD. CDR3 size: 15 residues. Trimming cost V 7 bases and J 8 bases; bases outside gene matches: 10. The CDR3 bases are TGTGCCACCAGCCCCCGGACAGGGGGTAGGGATGAGCAGTTCTTC. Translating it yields CATSPRTGGRDEQFF.

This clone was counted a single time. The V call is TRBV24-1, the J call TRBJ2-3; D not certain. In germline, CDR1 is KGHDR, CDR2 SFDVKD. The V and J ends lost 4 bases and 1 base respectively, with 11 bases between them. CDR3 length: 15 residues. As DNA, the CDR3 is TGTGCCACCAGTGACCAGCTTACGGGCACAGATACGCAGTATTTT. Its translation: CATSDQLTGTDTQYF.

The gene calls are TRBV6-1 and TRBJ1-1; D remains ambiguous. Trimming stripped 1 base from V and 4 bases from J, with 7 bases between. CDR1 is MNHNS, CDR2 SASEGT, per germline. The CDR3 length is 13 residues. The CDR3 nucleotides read TGTGCCAGCAGTGAAGTTTGGGGCACTGAAGCTTTCTTT. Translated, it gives CASSEVWGTEAFF.

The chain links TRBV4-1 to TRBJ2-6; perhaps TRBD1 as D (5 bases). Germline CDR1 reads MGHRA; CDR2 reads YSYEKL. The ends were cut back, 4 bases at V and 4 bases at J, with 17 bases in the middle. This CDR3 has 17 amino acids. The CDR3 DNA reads TGCGCCAGCAGCCTCCTGCAGGGCCAACCGGGGGCCAACGTCCTGACTTTC. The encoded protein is CASSLLQGQPGANVLTF.

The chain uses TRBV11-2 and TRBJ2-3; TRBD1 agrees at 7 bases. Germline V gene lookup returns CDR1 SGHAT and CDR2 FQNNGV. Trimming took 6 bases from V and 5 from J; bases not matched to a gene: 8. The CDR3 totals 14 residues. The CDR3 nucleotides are TGTGCCAGCAGGACCGGGACAGCCGAAGATACGCAGTATTTT. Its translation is CASRTGTAEDTQYF.

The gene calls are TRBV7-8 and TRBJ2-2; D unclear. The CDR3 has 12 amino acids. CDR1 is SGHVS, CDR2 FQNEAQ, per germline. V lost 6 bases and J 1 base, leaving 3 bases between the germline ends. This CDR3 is CASRWNTGELFF. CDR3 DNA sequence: TGTGCCAGCAGATGGAACACCGGGGAGCTGTTTTTT.

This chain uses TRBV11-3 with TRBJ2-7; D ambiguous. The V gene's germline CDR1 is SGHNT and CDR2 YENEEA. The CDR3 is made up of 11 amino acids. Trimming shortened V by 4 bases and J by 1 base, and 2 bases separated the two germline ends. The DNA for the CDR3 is TGTGCCAGCAGCTGGTCCTACGAGCAGTACTTC. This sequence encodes CASSWSYEQYF.

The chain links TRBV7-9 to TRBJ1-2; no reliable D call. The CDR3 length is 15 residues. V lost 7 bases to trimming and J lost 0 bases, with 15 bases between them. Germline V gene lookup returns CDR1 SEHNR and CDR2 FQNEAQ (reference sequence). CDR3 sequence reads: CASTSTAFTNYGYTF. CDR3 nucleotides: TGTGCCAGCACCTCCACGGCGTTCACTAACTATGGCTACACCTTC.

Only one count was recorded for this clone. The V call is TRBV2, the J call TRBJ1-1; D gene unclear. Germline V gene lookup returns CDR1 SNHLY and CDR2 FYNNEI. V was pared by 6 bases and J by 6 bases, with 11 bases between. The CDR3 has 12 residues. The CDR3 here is CASRQHGPEAFF. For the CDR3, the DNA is TGTGCCAGCAGACAACATGGCCCTGAAGCTTTCTTT.

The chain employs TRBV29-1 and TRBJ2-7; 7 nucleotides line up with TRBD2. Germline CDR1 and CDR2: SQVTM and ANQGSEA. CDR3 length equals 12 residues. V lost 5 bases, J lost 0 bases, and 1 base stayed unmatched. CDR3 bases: TGCAGCGTTCGCGGGAGCTCCTACGAGCAGTACTTC. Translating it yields CSVRGSSYEQYF.

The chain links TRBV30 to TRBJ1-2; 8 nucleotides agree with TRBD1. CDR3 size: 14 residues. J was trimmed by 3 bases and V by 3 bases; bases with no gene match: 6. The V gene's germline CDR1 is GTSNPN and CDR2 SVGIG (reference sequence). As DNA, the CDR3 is TGTGCCTGGAGAGCTAGACAGGGGTACTATGGCTACACCTTC. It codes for CAWRARQGYYGYTF.

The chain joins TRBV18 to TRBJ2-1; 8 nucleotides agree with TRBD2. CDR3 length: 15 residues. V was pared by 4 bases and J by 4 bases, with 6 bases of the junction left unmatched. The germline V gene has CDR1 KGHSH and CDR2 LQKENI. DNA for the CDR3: TGTGCCAGCTCACTTTCTAGCGGGTCTTACAATGAGCAGTTCTTC. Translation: CASSLSSGSYNEQFF.

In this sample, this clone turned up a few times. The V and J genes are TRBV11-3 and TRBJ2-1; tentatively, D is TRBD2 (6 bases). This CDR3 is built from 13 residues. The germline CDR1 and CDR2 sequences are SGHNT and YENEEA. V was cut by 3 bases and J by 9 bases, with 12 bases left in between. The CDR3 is CASSFVLGGEQFF. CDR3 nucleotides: TGTGCCAGCAGCTTCGTTCTGGGGGGTGAGCAGTTCTTC. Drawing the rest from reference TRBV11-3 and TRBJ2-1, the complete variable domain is EAGVVQSPRYKIIEKKQPVAFWCNPISGHNTLYWYLQNLGQGPELLIRYENEEAVDDSQLPKDRFSAERLKGVDSTLKIQPAELGDSAVYLCASSFVLGGEQFFGPGTRLTVL.

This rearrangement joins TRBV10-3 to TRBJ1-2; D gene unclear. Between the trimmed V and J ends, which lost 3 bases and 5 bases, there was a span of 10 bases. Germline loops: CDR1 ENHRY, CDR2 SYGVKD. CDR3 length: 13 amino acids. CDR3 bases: TGTGCCATCAGTGACGACGGCCCATATGGCTACACCTTC. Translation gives CAISDDGPYGYTF.

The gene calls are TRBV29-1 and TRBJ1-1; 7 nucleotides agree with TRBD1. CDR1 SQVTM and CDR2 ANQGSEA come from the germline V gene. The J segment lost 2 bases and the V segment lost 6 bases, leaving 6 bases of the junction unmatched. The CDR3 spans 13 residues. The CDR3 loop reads CSVYRGPNTEAFF. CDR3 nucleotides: TGCAGCGTGTACAGGGGCCCTAACACTGAAGCTTTCTTT. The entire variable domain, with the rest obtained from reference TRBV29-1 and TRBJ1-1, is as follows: SAVISQKPSRDICQRGTSLTIQCQVDSQVTMMFWYRQQPGQSLTLIATANQGSEATYESGFVIDKFPISRPNLTFSTLTVSNMSPEDSSIYLCSVYRGPNTEAFFGQGTRLTVV.

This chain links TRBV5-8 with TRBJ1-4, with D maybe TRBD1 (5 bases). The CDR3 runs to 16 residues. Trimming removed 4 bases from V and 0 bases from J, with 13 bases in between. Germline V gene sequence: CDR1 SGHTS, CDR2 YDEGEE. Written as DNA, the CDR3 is TGTGCCAGCAGCGGAAGGGTGACAGCAACTAATGAAAAACTGTTTTTT. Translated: CASSGRVTATNEKLFF. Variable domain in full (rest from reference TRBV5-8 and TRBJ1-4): EAGVTQSPTHLIKTRGQQATLRCSPISGHTSVYWYQQALGLGLQFLLWYDEGEERNRGNFPPRFSGRQFPNYSSELNVNALELEDSALYLCASSGRVTATNEKLFFGSGTQLSVL.